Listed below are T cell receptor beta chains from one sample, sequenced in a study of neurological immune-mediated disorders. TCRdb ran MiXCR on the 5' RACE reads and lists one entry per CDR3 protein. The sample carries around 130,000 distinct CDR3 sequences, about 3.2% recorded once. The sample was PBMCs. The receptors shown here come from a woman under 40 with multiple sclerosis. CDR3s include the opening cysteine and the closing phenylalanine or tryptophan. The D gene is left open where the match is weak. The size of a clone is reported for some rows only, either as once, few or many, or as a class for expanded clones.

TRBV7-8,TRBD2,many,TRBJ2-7,CASSLGGGPSEQYF,TGTGCCAGCAGCTTAGGGGGAGGGCCTTCCGAGCAGTACTTC
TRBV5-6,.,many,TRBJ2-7,CASSSGGGDEQYF,TGTGCCAGCAGCTCCGGAGGCGGAGACGAGCAGTACTTC
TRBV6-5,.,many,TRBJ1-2,CASSNDIYGYTF,TGTGCCAGCAGTAACGACATATATGGCTACACCTTC
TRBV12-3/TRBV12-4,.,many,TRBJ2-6,CASSYDILDSGANVLTF,TGTGCCAGCAGTTATGACATTTTGGACTCTGGGGCCAACGTCCTGACTTTC
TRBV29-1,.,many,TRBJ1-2,CSVARAIPAGYTF,TGCAGCGTTGCCAGGGCAATACCGGCTGGCTACACCTTC
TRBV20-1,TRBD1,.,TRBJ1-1,CSAPNRGHTEAFF,TGCAGTGCCCCAAACAGGGGTCACACTGAAGCTTTCTTT
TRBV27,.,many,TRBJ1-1,CASSWSGSMNTEAFF,TGTGCCAGCAGTTGGTCCGGCAGCATGAACACTGAAGCTTTCTTT
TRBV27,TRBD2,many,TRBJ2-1,CASRGTSGGEFF,TGTGCCAGCAGGGGGACTAGCGGGGGTGAGTTCTTC
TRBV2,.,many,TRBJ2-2,CASRNSNANTGELFF,TGTGCCAGCAGAAACTCAAACGCGAACACCGGGGAGCTGTTTTTT
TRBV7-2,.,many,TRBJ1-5,CASSKDPSNQPQHF,TGTGCCAGCAGCAAGGACCCTAGCAATCAGCCCCAGCATTTT
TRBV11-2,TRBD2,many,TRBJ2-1,CASSLASGEGEQFF,TGTGCCAGCAGCTTGGCTAGCGGGGAGGGAGAGCAGTTCTTC
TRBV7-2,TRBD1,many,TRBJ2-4,CASSYRGQNIQYF,TGTGCCAGCAGCTACAGGGGGCAAAACATTCAGTACTTC
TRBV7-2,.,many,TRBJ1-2,CASSLDAPYGYTF,TGTGCCAGCAGCTTAGACGCACCCTATGGCTACACCTTC
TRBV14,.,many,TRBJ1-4,CASSQGSIEKLFF,TGTGCCAGCAGCCAAGGCTCCATAGAAAAACTGTTTTTT
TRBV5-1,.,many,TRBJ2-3,CASSSSRSTDTQYF,TGCGCCAGCAGCTCCTCACGGAGCACAGATACGCAGTATTTT
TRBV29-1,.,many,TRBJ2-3,CSAELIDTQYF,TGCAGCGCCGAGTTGATAGATACGCAGTATTTT
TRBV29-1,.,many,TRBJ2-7,CSAITTPYEQYF,TGCAGCGCTATAACGACCCCCTACGAGCAGTACTTC
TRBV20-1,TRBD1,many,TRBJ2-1,CSLKKGARAHIQFF,TGCAGCCTAAAAAAGGGGGCTCGGGCGCACATTCAGTTCTTC
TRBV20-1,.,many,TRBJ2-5,CSARRPSETQYF,TGCAGTGCTAGGCGTCCGTCGGAGACCCAGTACTTC
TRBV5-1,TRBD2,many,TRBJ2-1,CASSWGLAGPNNEQFF,TGCGCCAGCAGCTGGGGACTAGCGGGGCCGAACAATGAGCAGTTCTTC
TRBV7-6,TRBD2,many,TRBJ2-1,CASSLLAGGANEQFF,TGTGCCAGCAGCTTACTAGCGGGAGGAGCAAATGAGCAGTTCTTC
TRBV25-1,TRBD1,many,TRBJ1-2,CASSEQGERRGYTF,TGTGCCAGCAGTGAACAGGGGGAAAGGCGCGGCTACACCTTC
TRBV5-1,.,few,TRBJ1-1,CASKTNTEAFF,TGCGCCAGCAAAACGAACACTGAAGCTTTCTTT
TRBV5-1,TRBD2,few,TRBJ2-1,CASSLGLAGGFNNEQFF,TGCGCCAGCAGCCTAGGACTAGCGGGGGGCTTTAACAATGAGCAGTTCTTC
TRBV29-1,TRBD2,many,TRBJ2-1,CSVARLAANSYNEQFF,TGCAGCGTTGCACGGCTAGCGGCCAACTCCTACAATGAGCAGTTCTTC
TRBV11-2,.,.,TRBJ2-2,CASSLGVGGRSTGELFF,TGTGCCAGCAGCCTAGGAGTGGGGGGGCGAAGCACCGGGGAGCTGTTTTTT
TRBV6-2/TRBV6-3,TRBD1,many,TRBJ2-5,CASSSRTGGETQYF,TGTGCCAGCAGCTCCAGGACAGGCGGGGAGACCCAGTACTTC
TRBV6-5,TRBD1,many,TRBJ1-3,CASRELQGAVGNTIYF,TGTGCCAGCAGGGAATTACAGGGGGCAGTCGGAAACACCATATATTTT
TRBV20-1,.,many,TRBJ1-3,CSAPDRKSSGNTIYF,TGCAGTGCACCCGACCGAAAGAGCTCTGGAAACACCATATATTTT
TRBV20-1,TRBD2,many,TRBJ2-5,CSARGGSGTHQETQYF,TGCAGTGCCCGAGGTGGTAGCGGGACGCACCAAGAGACCCAGTACTTC
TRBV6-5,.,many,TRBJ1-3,CASSRQLGGPGNTIYF,TGTGCCAGCAGTAGGCAACTTGGAGGGCCTGGAAACACCATATATTTT
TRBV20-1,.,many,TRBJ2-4,CSAGVNIQYF,TGCAGTGCCGGGGTAAACATTCAGTACTTC
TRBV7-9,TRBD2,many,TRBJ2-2,CASSPRLAGGRTGELFF,TGTGCCAGCAGCCCAAGACTAGCGGGAGGGCGAACCGGGGAGCTGTTTTTT
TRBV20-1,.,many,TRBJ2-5,CSARARDGKTQYF,TGCAGTGCTAGAGCCCGGGATGGGAAGACCCAGTACTTC
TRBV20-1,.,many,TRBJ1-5,CSASRGESNQPQHF,TGCAGTGCTAGTCGGGGAGAAAGCAATCAGCCCCAGCATTTT
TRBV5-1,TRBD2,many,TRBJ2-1,CASSFNPSGSLNEQFF,TGCGCCAGCAGCTTCAACCCTAGCGGGAGTCTCAATGAGCAGTTCTTC
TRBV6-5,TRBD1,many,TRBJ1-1,CASSLDRGNTEAFF,TGTGCCAGCAGCCTGGACAGGGGGAACACTGAAGCTTTCTTT
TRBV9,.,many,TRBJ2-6,CASSVAGANVLTF,TGTGCCAGCAGCGTAGCTGGGGCCAACGTCCTGACTTTC
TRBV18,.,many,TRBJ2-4,CASSRDKGAKNIQYF,TGTGCCAGCTCCCGCGACAAAGGAGCCAAAAACATTCAGTACTTC
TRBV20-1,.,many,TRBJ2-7,CSAKEGISSYEQYF,TGCAGTGCTAAGGAGGGGATTAGCTCCTACGAGCAGTACTTC
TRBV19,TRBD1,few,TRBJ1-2,CASSISGRGPGYTF,TGTGCCAGTAGTATCTCGGGCAGGGGGCCTGGCTACACCTTC
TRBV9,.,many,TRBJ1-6,CASSPAGGYSIGSPLHF,TGTGCCAGCAGCCCGGCGGGGGGATACAGCATTGGTTCACCCCTCCACTTT
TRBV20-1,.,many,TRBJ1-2,CSARDLREGVSYTF,TGCAGTGCTAGAGATTTGAGGGAGGGGGTCAGCTACACCTTC
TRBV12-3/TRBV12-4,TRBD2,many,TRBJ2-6,CASSFLAGGTTGANVLTF,TGTGCCAGCAGTTTCCTAGCGGGAGGGACTACTGGGGCCAACGTCCTGACTTTC
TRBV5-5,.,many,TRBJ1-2,CASTNTGAGHYGYTF,TGTGCCAGCACCAACACGGGGGCAGGGCACTATGGCTACACCTTC
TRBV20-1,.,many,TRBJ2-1,CSAYDNEQFF,TGCAGTGCTTACGATAATGAGCAGTTCTTC
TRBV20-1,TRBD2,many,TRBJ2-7,CSALGLETYEQYF,TGCAGTGCCTTGGGACTAGAGACCTACGAGCAGTACTTC
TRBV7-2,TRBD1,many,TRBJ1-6,CASSPRTGFDSPLHF,TGTGCCAGCAGCCCCCGGACAGGATTTGATTCACCCCTCCACTTT
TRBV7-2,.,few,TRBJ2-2,CASTPRTNTGELFF,TGTGCCAGCACCCCCAGGACGAACACCGGGGAGCTGTTTTTT
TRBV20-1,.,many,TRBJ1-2,CSASPGSNYGYTF,TGCAGTGCTTCTCCCGGGTCGAACTATGGCTACACCTTC
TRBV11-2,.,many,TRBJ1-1,CASSSSGNTEAFF,TGTGCCAGCAGCTCATCAGGGAACACTGAAGCTTTCTTT